This TCR beta chain was found in a study of CD8+CD57+ T cells in acquired aplastic anemia listed by TCRdb under 2018. Context from the whole study: Extracted DNA from sorted CD4+ and CD8+ cells averaged approximately 3 ug, ranging from roughly 0.19 to 27.4 ug. CD8+CD57+ expansion was defined as frequency above the mean frequency observed in healthy subjects. Beyond this particular receptor, the publication reports: Around 28 CD8+ CDR3 sequences were found to be shared between patients and controls, but these sequences appeared to be highly expressed in patients and within the immunodominant clones of the patients. Patients and healthy controls showed no significant difference in CD8+ Simpson's diversity (P=0.060).

Genomic DNA served as template for TCR beta VDJ combination and CDR3 sequence profiling. TCR repertoire sequencing was run on an Illumina HiSeq 2000. As for how the authors treated the data: Repertoire assessment relied on Simpson's diversity index, CDR3 size and DJ length profiles, and TRBV/TRBJ rearrangement plots. The most abundant DNA sequence in the deep sequencing data was taken as the immunodominant clone. CDR3 amino acid sequences were screened for sharing across subjects and compared with published repertoires and the VDJdb database. The public sequencing data were trimmed at Q25 with fastp and processed into clonotypes with MiXCR by TCRdb, which kept only in-frame beta chains. A single entry per CDR3 protein holds the most common genes and DNA from its merged rows. What appears here as the V and J calls and clone size reflects TCRdb's work, not the paper's. The sample yields over 150,000 distinct CDR3 sequences; about three fifths were counted once. More than 40% of the sample lies in the top ten.

Expansion of CD8+CD57+ cells had been shown by flow cytometry in the patients chosen for sequencing. Every patient had a diagnosis of severe acquired aplastic anemia based on International Study of Aplastic Anemia and Agranulocytosis and Camitta criteria. Patients had received no therapy at the time of blood sampling. TCR repertoires of sorted CD4+ and CD8+ blood T cells from severe aplastic anemia patients and healthy subjects were deep-sequenced in the study. Patients were enrolled under clinicaltrials.gov protocols 00001620, 01623167, 00001397, 00071045, 00081523 and 00961064 in the USA. Ficoll-Paque density gradient centrifugation was used to isolate peripheral blood mononuclear cells. Before DNA extraction, CD4+ and CD8+ T cells were sorted with FACS or magnetic beads. Note on this clonotype: Its target antigen remains unknown. Base qualities were left out, and no much larger clone turns up one base away.

For this chain, trimming is 4 bases at the V end and 3 bases at the J end, and the number of junction bases without a gene match is 12. The CDR3 runs 15 residues from the cysteine to the phenylalanine. Only the CDR3 DNA stays, 45 bases, in frame from base 1. CDR1 DFQATT and CDR2 SNEGSKA are derived from the germline V gene (reference sequence). Sequencing was carried out using sorted CD4+, CD8+, or CD8+CD57+ T cells (not recorded which) from PBMCs. The chain was built from TRBV20-1 and TRBJ2-7; a stretch of 7 junction bases matches TRBD2. This clonotype was sampled from a human donor with aplastic anemia. The nucleotide sequence is given as TGCAGTGCTAAAATTGGGGGAGGGGCTAACTACGAGCAGTACTTC. Its coded protein is CSAKIGGGANYEQYF.